These 20 T cell receptor beta chains share one sample of origin, sequenced in a study of OX40 agonist ivuxolimab in advanced cancers. Produced via immunoSEQ multiplex PCR; TCRdb's table is partial and in-frame only. Here the sample spans just under 100,000 clones, approximately 95% being singletons. The sequences come from CD4+ or CD8+ T cells sorted from blood, collected in a trial of the OX40 agonist ivuxolimab. All receptors derive from an adult with an advanced solid tumor such as melanoma, head and neck, liver or kidney cancer.

The chain uses TRBV5-4 and TRBJ2-5; possible D gene TRBD1, 6 bases. This CDR3 is built from 15 residues. The germline V and J ends were trimmed by 4 bases and 4 bases, with 17 bases remaining between them. The germline V gene has CDR1 SGHNT and CDR2 YYREEE (reference sequence). The CDR3 is CASSPGHAKAETQYF. The CDR3 DNA follows: TGTGCCAGCAGCCCGGGACATGCTAAAGCAGAGACCCAGTACTTC.

The chain combines TRBV7-9 with TRBJ2-5; 10 nucleotides line up with TRBD1. TRBJ2-7 explains the end of the DNA better; the J call may be wrong. Germline CDR1 reads SEHNR; CDR2 reads FQNEAQ (reference sequence). The length of the CDR3 is 15 residues. CDR3 nucleotide sequence: TGTGCCAGCAGCAACCGGGACAGGGGCCTATACGAGCAGTACTTC. Protein sequence: CASSNRDRGLYEQYF.

The V gene is TRBV6-6, the J gene TRBJ1-4; weak D call: TRBD1 (5 bases). The CDR3 runs to 13 residues. Trimming took 8 bases from V and 4 from J, leaving 11 bases between them. Germline values: CDR1 MNHNY, CDR2 SVGAGI (reference sequence). CDR3 coding DNA: TGTGCCAGCCTGGGGGTCCTTAATGAAAAACTGTTTTTT. It is translated as CASLGVLNEKLFF.

This rearrangement joins TRBV5-3 to TRBJ1-5; 12 nucleotides line up with TRBD1. TRBV5-3 is treated as an ORF (open reading frame) with a function not yet certain. CDR3 size: 15 residues. V was clipped by 3 bases and J by 6 bases; unmatched bases: 4. The CDR3 DNA follows: TGTGCCAGAAGCTCGGGACAGGGGGCGGGTCAGCCCCAGCATTTT. This gives the protein CARSSGQGAGQPQHF.

As regards this clone: Other DNA sequences in this sample translate to the same CDR3. The J gene is TRBJ2-2, the V gene TRBV7-2, with TRBD2 as a possible D gene (6 bases). Germline V gene data show CDR1 as SGHTA and CDR2 as FQGNSA. The CDR3 runs 17 residues. V lost 4 bases and J lost 0, with 15 bases in between. As DNA, the CDR3 is TGTGCCAGCAGCTCCACTCCGCGGGGCTCGAACACCGGGGAGCTGTTTTTT. This translates into CASSSTPRGSNTGELFF.

V usage is TRBV28 and J usage is TRBJ1-4; TRBD1 might be the D (6 bases). The CDR3 has 17 residues. Germline assignment: CDR1 MDHEN and CDR2 SYDVKM. V was cut by 2 bases and J by 0 bases, with 13 bases left in between. The CDR3 protein is CASSLPLTGTTNEKLFF. The CDR3, as DNA: TGTGCCAGCAGTTTACCCTTGACAGGTACAACTAATGAAAAACTGTTTTTT. Full variable domain (rest looked up from reference TRBV28 and TRBJ1-4): DVKVTQSSRYLVKRTGEKVFLECVQDMDHENMFWYRQDPGLGLRLIYFSYDVKMKEKGDIPEGYSVSREKKERFSLILESASTNQTSMYLCASSLPLTGTTNEKLFFGSGTQLSVL.

The CDR3 region has the DNA TGTGCCAGCAGCACTCGGACCCGGCTGGGAGAGACCCAGTACTTC. Translation gives CASSTRTRLGETQYF. The chain couples TRBV21-1 to TRBJ2-5. TRBV21-1 is listed as a pseudogene. The CDR3 spans 15 residues.

The chain uses TRBV11-2 and TRBJ2-7; 9 nucleotides line up with TRBD1. The CDR3 spans 14 residues. Germline values: CDR1 SGHAT, CDR2 FQNNGV. The J segment lost 2 bases and the V segment lost 5 bases, leaving 4 bases of the junction unmatched. CDR3 amino acids: CASSPGQGPYEQYF. The DNA of the CDR3 is TGTGCCAGCAGCCCCGGACAGGGGCCCTACGAGCAGTACTTC.

V and J are TRBV27 and TRBJ2-3; 10 nucleotides align to TRBD2. CDR3 length: 15 residues. Germline trimming cut 5 bases from V and 0 bases from J; bases unmatched to any gene: 2. Germline CDR1 is MNHEY and CDR2 is SMNVEV (reference sequence). The CDR3 protein is CASSLTSGSTDTQYF. DNA for the CDR3: TGTGCCAGCAGTCTGACTAGCGGGAGCACAGATACGCAGTATTTT.

This chain links TRBV6-6 with TRBJ2-5; D may be TRBD2 (6 bases). V shed 6 bases and J shed 0 bases, with 8 bases lying between them. This CDR3 comprises 13 residues. Germline assignment: CDR1 MNHNY and CDR2 SVGAGI (reference sequence). CDR3 residues: CASSRTNQETQYF. CDR3 bases: TGTGCCAGCAGCCGGACTAACCAAGAGACCCAGTACTTC.

The chain employs TRBV5-1 and TRBJ2-1; the match to TRBD2 covers 14 bases. The junction had 7 bases not matched to a gene; V was cut back by 4 bases and J by 7 bases. The CDR3 runs to 16 residues. The germline gives CDR1 SGHRS, CDR2 YFSETQ. The CDR3 nucleotides read TGCGCCAGCAGCGCGCCGGGACTAGCGGGGGTAAATGAGCAGTTCTTC. It encodes CASSAPGLAGVNEQFF.

The chain joins TRBV10-3 to TRBJ2-7; 16 bases are shared with TRBD2. The junction had 7 bases not matched to a gene; V was cut back by 6 bases and J by 5 bases. Germline V gene data show CDR1 as ENHRY and CDR2 as SYGVKD. CDR3 length: 16 residues. CDR3 loop: CAIRPGLAGGNDEQYF. The CDR3, as DNA: TGTGCCATCAGACCGGGACTAGCGGGAGGGAACGACGAGCAGTACTTC.

This chain joins TRBV28 and TRBJ1-1; D may be TRBD1 (5 bases). The CDR3 is 15 amino acids. Germline V gives CDR1 MDHEN, CDR2 SYDVKM. Trimming cost V 0 bases and J 0 bases, with 8 bases left between them. CDR3 coding DNA: TGTGCCAGCAGTTTATGGGCAGGGATGAACACTGAAGCTTTCTTT. Residues: CASSLWAGMNTEAFF.

A single count supports this clone. This chain uses TRBV6-6 with TRBJ2-7; 8 bases line up with TRBD2. The germline V gene has CDR1 MNHNY and CDR2 SVGAGI (reference sequence). This CDR3 region has 14 residues. Trimming removed 6 bases from V and 3 bases from J; junction bases left unmatched: 7. The CDR3 loop reads CASRGSGSLYEQYF. The CDR3 DNA sequence: TGTGCCAGCAGGGGGAGCGGGAGCCTCTACGAGCAGTACTTC.

V usage is TRBV5-8 and J usage is TRBJ2-5; 10 bases fit TRBD2. Germline V gene sequence: CDR1 SGHTS, CDR2 YDEGEE. V was clipped by 0 bases and J by 1 base; unmatched bases: 3. This CDR3 region has 16 residues. CDR3 nucleotide sequence: TGTGCCAGCAGCTTGGGACAGCGGGGGGGCCAAGAGACCCAGTACTTC. This encodes CASSLGQRGGQETQYF.

This clone was detected only once. The chain carries TRBV11-3 and TRBJ2-1; TRBD1 is a possible D gene (5 bases). The length of the CDR3 is 17 residues. Germline V gene lookup returns CDR1 SGHNT and CDR2 YENEEA. The V end lost 2 bases, the J end lost 0 bases, and 14 bases lay between the germline ends. The CDR3 is CASSLRGPTSSYNEQFF. CDR3 nucleotides: TGTGCCAGCAGCTTAAGGGGCCCTACGAGCTCCTACAATGAGCAGTTCTTC. Full variable domain (remainder filled in from reference TRBV11-3 and TRBJ2-1): EAGVVQSPRYKIIEKKQPVAFWCNPISGHNTLYWYLQNLGQGPELLIRYENEEAVDDSQLPKDRFSAERLKGVDSTLKIQPAELGDSAVYLCASSLRGPTSSYNEQFFGPGTRLTVL.

This chain joins TRBV4-1 and TRBJ2-3; 9 bases map to TRBD2. Germline CDR1 reads MGHRA; CDR2 reads YSYEKL. This CDR3 has 19 amino acids. V lost 4 bases, J lost 6 bases, and 20 bases stayed unmatched. In nucleotides, the CDR3 is TGCGCCAGCAGCCCCTCCGGGAGTCAGCGGGGGGCCCACCCGGATACGCAGTATTTT. Protein product: CASSPSGSQRGAHPDTQYF.

V usage is TRBV27 and J usage is TRBJ2-7; D is unresolved. Trimming pared 5 bases from V and 7 bases from J, leaving 12 bases between. Looked up from germline, CDR1 is MNHEY and CDR2 is SMNVEV (reference sequence). The CDR3 runs 12 residues. The CDR3 region is CASSTNYGEQYF. The CDR3 nucleotides read TGTGCCAGCAGTACCAACTACGGGGAGCAGTACTTC.

This clone has just a few counts. The chain couples TRBV5-1 to TRBJ1-1; D possibly corresponds to TRBD1 (5 bases). Trimming took off 4 bases at V and 2 bases at J, with 15 bases between the two ends. The CDR3 is 15 residues long. From germline, CDR1 is SGHRS and CDR2 YFSETQ. Here the CDR3 reads CASSVDSPRNTEAFF. Written as DNA, the CDR3 is TGCGCCAGCAGCGTAGACAGTCCTAGAAACACTGAAGCTTTCTTT.

V gene TRBV9 combines with J gene TRBJ2-2, with 12 bases matching TRBD2. The CDR3 contains 16 residues. CDR1 SGDLS and CDR2 YYNGEE come from the germline V gene. The V and J ends lost 4 bases and 6 bases, in that order; junction bases with no gene match: 7. CDR3 sequence reads: CASSISSGGAAGELFF. The CDR3 region has the DNA TGTGCCAGCAGCATTTCTAGCGGGGGGGCCGCCGGGGAGCTGTTTTTT.